This is a list of T cell receptor beta chains from one sample in a study of T cell changes during pregnancy in multiple sclerosis. Produced via immunoSEQ multiplex PCR; TCRdb's table is partial and in-frame only. The data show about 70,000 clones, about 92% seen once. Sample: CD8+ T cells from peripheral blood mononuclear cells, taken in the third trimester of pregnancy. Receptors were obtained from a female donor in good health, enrolled as a control in a pregnancy study. CDR3s include the opening cysteine and the closing phenylalanine or tryptophan. A D gene is named only where the DNA matches it firmly. Clone size is given for some rows only: seen once, a few or many times, or a class if the clone is expanded.

size: NA; J: TRBJ1-1; D: NA; V: TRBV9; DNA: TGTGCCAGCAGCGTCGGCGGCAGTTCGAACACTGAAGCTTTCTTT; CDR3: CASSVGGSSNTEAFF
size: NA; J: TRBJ2-3; D: NA; V: TRBV5-1; DNA: TGCGCCAGCAGCTTGCCCCGAGGGGGTAGCACAGATACGCAGTATTTT; CDR3: CASSLPRGGSTDTQYF
size: NA; J: TRBJ1-1; D: TRBD1; V: TRBV6-6; DNA: TGTGCCAGCAGTCACACGACAGGGGTGAACACTGAAGCTTTCTTT; CDR3: CASSHTTGVNTEAFF
size: NA; J: TRBJ2-7; D: TRBD1; V: TRBV7-2; DNA: TGTGCCAGCAGCTTCGGACAGGGTCGACTTACCTACGAGCAGTACTTC; CDR3: CASSFGQGRLTYEQYF
size: NA; J: TRBJ1-1; D: NA; V: TRBV30; DNA: TGTGCCTGGAGTCTGGACAGAGTGAACACTGAAGCTTTCTTT; CDR3: CAWSLDRVNTEAFF
size: NA; J: TRBJ1-1; D: NA; V: TRBV27; DNA: TGTGCCAGCAGTCCCCGCGGGGGGTTAGGCACTGAAGCTTTCTTT; CDR3: CASSPRGGLGTEAFF
size: few; J: TRBJ2-5; D: NA; V: TRBV25-1; DNA: TGTGCCAGCAGTGAATGGGAGGTCCAAGAGACCCAGTACTTC; CDR3: CASSEWEVQETQYF
size: NA; J: TRBJ2-3; D: NA; V: TRBV2; DNA: TGTGCCAGCAGTGAAAGGGCAGGAGGTCTCGATACGCAGTATTTT; CDR3: CASSERAGGLDTQYF
size: NA; J: TRBJ2-1; D: NA; V: TRBV7-3; DNA: TGTGCCAGCAGCCCCCTCGGGGGTCCCCCGGTTTACAACAATGAGCAGTTCTTC; CDR3: CASSPLGGPPVYNNEQFF
size: few; J: TRBJ1-1; D: NA; V: TRBV5-6; DNA: TGTGCCAGCACCCAGGGGAACACTGAAGCTTTCTTT; CDR3: CASTQGNTEAFF
size: NA; J: TRBJ2-7; D: NA; V: TRBV11-3; DNA: TGTGCCAGCAGTAACACAGGGATATCGGGCTACGAGCAGTACTTC; CDR3: CASSNTGISGYEQYF
size: NA; J: TRBJ1-5; D: NA; V: TRBV4-3; DNA: TGCGCCAGCAGCCAAGACGTATATAGCAATCAGCCCCAGCATTTT; CDR3: CASSQDVYSNQPQHF
size: NA; J: TRBJ1-5; D: TRBD1; V: TRBV19; DNA: TGTGCCAGTAGTATCGAGGGGGCCCCCACGCCCCAGCATTTT; CDR3: CASSIEGAPTPQHF
size: NA; J: TRBJ2-3; D: TRBD2; V: TRBV5-3; DNA: TGTGCCAGAAGCTTGTGTGAGACTAGCGGAGAAGATACGCAGTATTTT; CDR3: CARSLCETSGEDTQYF
size: NA; J: TRBJ2-5; D: NA; V: TRBV30; DNA: TGTGCCTGGAGTGTTAGGGGGGGCGGAGAGACCCAGTACTTC; CDR3: CAWSVRGGGETQYF
size: NA; J: TRBJ1-5; D: TRBD1; V: TRBV30; DNA: TGTGCCTGGGACGACAGGGGCGATCAGCCCCAGCATTTT; CDR3: CAWDDRGDQPQHF
size: NA; J: TRBJ1-2; D: TRBD1; V: TRBV6-5; DNA: TGTGCCAGCAGTCAGGACAGGAGTAATGGCTACACCTTC; CDR3: CASSQDRSNGYTF
size: NA; J: TRBJ2-7; D: TRBD1; V: TRBV19; DNA: TGTGCCAGTAGTCCAGGGGGTGGCTACGAGCAGTACTTC; CDR3: CASSPGGGYEQYF
size: NA; J: TRBJ2-7; D: TRBD2; V: TRBV16; DNA: TGTGCCAGCAGCCAATACGGGGGGGCTGACGAGCAGTACTTC; CDR3: CASSQYGGADEQYF
size: NA; J: TRBJ1-1; D: NA; V: TRBV7-9; DNA: TGTGCCAGCAGCTCCCACGGGACACTGAACACTGAAGCTTTCTTT; CDR3: CASSSHGTLNTEAFF
size: NA; J: TRBJ2-2; D: NA; V: TRBV5-6; DNA: TGTGCCAGCAGCCCTGGCCCTACCGGGGAGCTGTTTTTT; CDR3: CASSPGPTGELFF
size: once; J: TRBJ1-2; D: TRBD1; V: TRBV2; DNA: TGTGCCAGCAGGTCGTGGGACAGAGCCAACTATGGCTACACCTTC; CDR3: CASRSWDRANYGYTF
size: NA; J: TRBJ2-7; D: NA; V: TRBV18; DNA: TGTGCCAGCTCACGCCTAGGACAGTCCTACGAGCAGTACTTC; CDR3: CASSRLGQSYEQYF
size: NA; J: TRBJ2-3; D: TRBD2; V: TRBV18; DNA: TGTGCCACCGCAATTATAGCGGGGGGGCGTTTGACAGATACGCAGTATTTT; CDR3: CATAIIAGGRLTDTQYF
size: NA; J: TRBJ1-2; D: NA; V: TRBV19; DNA: TGTGCCAGTAGTATCGGAGGGGTCTTCTTCTATGGCTACACCTTC; CDR3: CASSIGGVFFYGYTF
size: NA; J: TRBJ2-5; D: NA; V: TRBV15; DNA: TGTGCCACCAGCCCGGAGAACTACCAAGAGACCCAGTACTTC; CDR3: CATSPENYQETQYF
size: once; J: TRBJ1-1; D: NA; V: TRBV19; DNA: TGTGCCAGTAGTGTGGGGGGGAACACTGAAGCTTTCTTT; CDR3: CASSVGGNTEAFF
size: NA; J: TRBJ1-1; D: NA; V: TRBV4-1; DNA: TGCGCCAGCAGCCCCCGGTTTTCCCTGAACACTGAAGCTTTCTTT; CDR3: CASSPRFSLNTEAFF
size: NA; J: TRBJ2-2; D: NA; V: TRBV4-2; DNA: TGTGCCAGCAGCCAAGTTCTAACAGGACAAACCGGGGAGCTGTTTTTT; CDR3: CASSQVLTGQTGELFF
size: NA; J: TRBJ2-7; D: NA; V: TRBV7-9; DNA: TGTGCCAGCAGTTCCGACAGCAACTCCTACGAGCAGTACTTC; CDR3: CASSSDSNSYEQYF
size: once; J: TRBJ2-2; D: NA; V: TRBV14; DNA: TGTGCCAGCAGTGTGTTCGGGACAACGAACACCGGGGAGCTGTTTTTT; CDR3: CASSVFGTTNTGELFF
size: NA; J: TRBJ2-5; D: NA; V: TRBV9; DNA: TGTGCCAGCAATGGAGGGGGCGCCGGGGAGACCCAGTACTTC; CDR3: CASNGGGAGETQYF
size: NA; J: TRBJ1-6; D: NA; V: TRBV4-3; DNA: TGCGCCAGCAGCCAAGATTGGGCTAAAAGCTCCTATAATTCACCCCTCCACTTT; CDR3: CASSQDWAKSSYNSPLHF
size: NA; J: TRBJ1-2; D: NA; V: TRBV5-4; DNA: NA; CDR3: CASSSSGGFGNGYTF
size: once; J: TRBJ1-5; D: NA; V: TRBV27; DNA: TGTGCCAGCAGTTCCATCCTGGGGCCCAATCAGCCCCAGCATTTT; CDR3: CASSSILGPNQPQHF